Listed here is a single TCR beta chain. Its specificity is not known. This CDR3 spans 15 amino acids. In germline, CDR1 is MNHEY, CDR2 SVGAGI. With 2 bases clipped from V and 5 bases from J, the junction kept 3 bases outside the gene matches. The data originate from a study of CD8 T cells in ankylosing spondylitis. Overall study results and limits: Some motif variants were previously reported in reactive arthritis synovial fluid and blood. Disease-associated clones were CD8+ and fairly uncommon in peripheral blood. As reported, disease-linked clones showed significant enrichment in matched ankylosing spondylitis synovial fluid. A motif in TCR beta, a set of fewer than ten highly homologous variants, appeared characteristic of ankylosing spondylitis blood.

TCRdb reanalysed the 5' RACE reads using MiXCR and keeps one entry per CDR3 protein. The sample contains 150,000 or so distinct CDR3 sequences, around a tenth of which appear only once. This TCR was sampled from a female donor with ankylosing spondylitis or in good health (not recorded which). J is TRBJ2-7 and V is TRBV6-5; 13 nucleotides match TRBD2. The sequenced sample consisted of blood, either unsorted or a sorted T cell fraction (not recorded which). CDR3 loop: CASSYRTSGSDEQYF. The CDR3 DNA is TGTGCCAGCAGTTACCGGACTAGCGGGAGCGACGAGCAGTACTTC.